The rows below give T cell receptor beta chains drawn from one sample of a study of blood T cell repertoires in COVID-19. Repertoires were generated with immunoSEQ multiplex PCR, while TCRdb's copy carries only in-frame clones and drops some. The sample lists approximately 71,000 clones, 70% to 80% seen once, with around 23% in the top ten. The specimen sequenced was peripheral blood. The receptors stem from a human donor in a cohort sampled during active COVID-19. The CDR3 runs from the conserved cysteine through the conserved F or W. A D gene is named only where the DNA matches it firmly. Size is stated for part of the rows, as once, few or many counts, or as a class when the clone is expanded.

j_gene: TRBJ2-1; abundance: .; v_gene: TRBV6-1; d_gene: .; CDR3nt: TGTGCCAGCAGTGAAGAGAGACAGGTCTACAATGAGCAGTTCTTC; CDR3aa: CASSEERQVYNEQFF
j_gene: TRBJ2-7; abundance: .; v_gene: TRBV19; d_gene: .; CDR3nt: TGTGCCAGTAGTATCACTTTAGGGGGACCGAACTACGAGCAGTACTTC; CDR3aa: CASSITLGGPNYEQYF
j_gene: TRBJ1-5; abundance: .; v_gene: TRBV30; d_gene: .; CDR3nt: TGTGCCTGGAGTGGGGAGGGAGGACCCCAGCATTTT; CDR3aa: CAWSGEGGPQHF
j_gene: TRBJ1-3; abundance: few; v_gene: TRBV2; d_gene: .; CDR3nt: TGTGCCAGCAGTGAGGGAGACACCATATATTTT; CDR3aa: CASSEGDTIYF
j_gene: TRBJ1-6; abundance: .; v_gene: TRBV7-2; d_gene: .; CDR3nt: TGTGCCAGCAGCCCTCGGGACATTTCACCCCTCCACTTT; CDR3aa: CASSPRDISPLHF
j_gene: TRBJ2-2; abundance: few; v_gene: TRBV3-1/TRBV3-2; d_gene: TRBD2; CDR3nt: TGTGCCAGCAGCCAAGATGGGGGAGGGCCGAACACCGGGGAGCTGTTTTTT; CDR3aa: CASSQDGGGPNTGELFF
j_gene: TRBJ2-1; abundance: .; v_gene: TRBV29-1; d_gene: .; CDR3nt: TGCAGCACCGACCGGGGGGCTGCCTACAATGAGCAGTTCTTC; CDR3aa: CSTDRGAAYNEQFF
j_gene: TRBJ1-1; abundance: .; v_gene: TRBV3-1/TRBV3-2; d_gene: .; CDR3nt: TGTGCCAGCAGCCAGAGCGACAGAGACACTGAAGCTTTCTTT; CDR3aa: CASSQSDRDTEAFF
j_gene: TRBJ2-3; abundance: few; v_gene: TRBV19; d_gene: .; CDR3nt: TGTGCCAGTAGTGAACAGGGTTTTACAGATACGCAGTATTTT; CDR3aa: CASSEQGFTDTQYF
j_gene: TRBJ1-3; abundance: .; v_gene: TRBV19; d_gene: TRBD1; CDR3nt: TGTGCCAGTAGGAACACAGGGGGAGGAAACACCATATATTTT; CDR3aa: CASRNTGGGNTIYF
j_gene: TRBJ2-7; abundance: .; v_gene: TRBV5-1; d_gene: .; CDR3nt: TGCGCCAGCAGCGAGGGCTACGAGCAGTACTTC; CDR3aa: CASSEGYEQYF
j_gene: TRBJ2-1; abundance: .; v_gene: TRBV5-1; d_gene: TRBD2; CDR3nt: TGCGCCAGCAGGATACTAGCGGGAGCTTCCGAGCAGTTCTTC; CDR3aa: CASRILAGASEQFF
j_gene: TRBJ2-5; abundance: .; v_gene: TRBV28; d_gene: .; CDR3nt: TGTGCCAGCAGCGGAGGGGGCTGGGAGACCCAGTACTTC; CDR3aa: CASSGGGWETQYF
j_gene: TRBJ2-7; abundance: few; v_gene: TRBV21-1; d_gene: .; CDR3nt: TGTTCACCTAGCGGTCACCTCCTCTACGAGCAGTACTTC; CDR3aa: CSPSGHLLYEQYF
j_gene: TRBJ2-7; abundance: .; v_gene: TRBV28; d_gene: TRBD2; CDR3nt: TGTGCCAGCAGTTTGACTAGCGGGTCGAGGTACGAGCAGTACTTC; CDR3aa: CASSLTSGSRYEQYF
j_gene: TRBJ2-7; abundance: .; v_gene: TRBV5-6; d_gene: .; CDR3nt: TGTGCCAGCAGCTTGGGACAACTCTACGAGCAGTACTTC; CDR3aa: CASSLGQLYEQYF
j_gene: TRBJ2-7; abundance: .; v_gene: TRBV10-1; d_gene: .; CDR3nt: TGCGCCAGCAGTGACAGGGTTAATGGCGAGCAGTACTTC; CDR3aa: CASSDRVNGEQYF
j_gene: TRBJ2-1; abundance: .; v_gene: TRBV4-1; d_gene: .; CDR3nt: TGCGCCAGCAGCCATGCGGGGCACGACAATGAGCAGTTCTTC; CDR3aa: CASSHAGHDNEQFF
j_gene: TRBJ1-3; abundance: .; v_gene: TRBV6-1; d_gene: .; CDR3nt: TGTGCCAGCAGTGAAGACCGGGTGCCTGGAAACACCATATATTTT; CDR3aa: CASSEDRVPGNTIYF
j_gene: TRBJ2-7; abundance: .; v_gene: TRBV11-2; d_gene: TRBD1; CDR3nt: TGTGCCAGCAGCCCCCTTGGACAGGGCGGCAACGAGCAGTACTTC; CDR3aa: CASSPLGQGGNEQYF
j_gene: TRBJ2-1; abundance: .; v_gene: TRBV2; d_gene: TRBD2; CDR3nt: TGTGCCAGCCATTCTAGCGGGGGGCTGTACAATGAGCAGTTCTTC; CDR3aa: CASHSSGGLYNEQFF
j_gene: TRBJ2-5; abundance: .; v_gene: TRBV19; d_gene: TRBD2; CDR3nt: TGTGCCAGTAGTACCCGACTAGCGGGAGACCAAGAGACCCAGTACTTC; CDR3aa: CASSTRLAGDQETQYF
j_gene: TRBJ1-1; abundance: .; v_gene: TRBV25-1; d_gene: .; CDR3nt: TGTGCCAGCAGTGCCCAGGGGAGGGGCACTGAAGCTTTCTTT; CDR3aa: CASSAQGRGTEAFF
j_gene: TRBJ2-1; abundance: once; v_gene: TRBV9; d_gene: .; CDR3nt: TGTGCCAGCAGCGTAGAGGGGGTGTCGAGCCTCTACAATGAGCAGTTCTTC; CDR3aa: CASSVEGVSSLYNEQFF
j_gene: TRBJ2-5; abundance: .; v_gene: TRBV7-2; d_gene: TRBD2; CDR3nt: TGTGCCAGCAGCTCGGGACTAGCGGATCAAGAGACCCAGTACTTC; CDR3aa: CASSSGLADQETQYF
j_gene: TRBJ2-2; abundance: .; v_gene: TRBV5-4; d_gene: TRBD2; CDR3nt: TGTGCCAGCAGCTTGGGACTAGCTGCGGCCGGGGAGCTGTTTTTT; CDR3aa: CASSLGLAAAGELFF
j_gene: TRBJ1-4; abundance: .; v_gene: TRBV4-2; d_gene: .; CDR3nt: TGTGCCAGCAGCCAAGGGACAGTGGCAACTAATGAAAAACTGTTTTTT; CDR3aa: CASSQGTVATNEKLFF
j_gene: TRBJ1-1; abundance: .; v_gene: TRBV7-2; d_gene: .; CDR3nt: TGTGCCAGCAGCCCCCGCCGGGACATAACTGAAGCTTTCTTT; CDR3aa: CASSPRRDITEAFF
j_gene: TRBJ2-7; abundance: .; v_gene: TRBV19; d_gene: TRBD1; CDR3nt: TGTGCCAGTAGTATATGGCAGGGGGCCTACGAGCAGTACTTC; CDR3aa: CASSIWQGAYEQYF
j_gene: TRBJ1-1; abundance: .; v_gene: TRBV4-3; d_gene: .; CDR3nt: TGCGCCAGCAGCCAAGAGGGCGGGACTGAAGCTTTCTTT; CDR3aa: CASSQEGGTEAFF
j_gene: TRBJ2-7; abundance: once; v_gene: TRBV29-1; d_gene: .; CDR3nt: TGCAGCGTTGAAACAGGCCGAGACCTTTACGAGCAGTACTTC; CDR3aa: CSVETGRDLYEQYF
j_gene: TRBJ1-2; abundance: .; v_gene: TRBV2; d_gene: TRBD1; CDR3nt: TGTGCCAGCAGTGAAAATCTCCCGGGACAGAGCTATGGCTACACCTTC; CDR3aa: CASSENLPGQSYGYTF
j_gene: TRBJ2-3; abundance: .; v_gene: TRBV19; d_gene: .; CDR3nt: TGTGCCAGTAGTATAGAGGGCAGAACTACAGATACGCAGTATTTT; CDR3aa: CASSIEGRTTDTQYF
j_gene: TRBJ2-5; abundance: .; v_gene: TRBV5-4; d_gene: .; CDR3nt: TGTGCCAGCAGCTTTAACAGGCCACAAGAGACCCAGTACTTC; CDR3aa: CASSFNRPQETQYF
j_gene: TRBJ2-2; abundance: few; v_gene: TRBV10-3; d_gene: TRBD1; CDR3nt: TGTGCCACCGCGAGGGGGCAGGGGGCGAACACCGGGGAGCTGTTTTTT; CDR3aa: CATARGQGANTGELFF
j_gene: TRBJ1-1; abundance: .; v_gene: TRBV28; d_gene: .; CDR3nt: TGTGCCAGCAGGCCTGGGGGGGAGAACACTGAAGCTTTCTTT; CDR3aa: CASRPGGENTEAFF
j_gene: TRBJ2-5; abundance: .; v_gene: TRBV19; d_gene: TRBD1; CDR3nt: TGTGCCAGTAGTATAGATGGGACAGGGGTTCAAGAGACCCAGTACTTC; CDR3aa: CASSIDGTGVQETQYF
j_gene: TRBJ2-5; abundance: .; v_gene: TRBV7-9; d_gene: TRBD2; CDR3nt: TGTGCCAGCAGCTCCGGGACAGGCGGACTAGCGGGGACCAAAGAGACCCAGTACTTC; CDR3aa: CASSSGTGGLAGTKETQYF
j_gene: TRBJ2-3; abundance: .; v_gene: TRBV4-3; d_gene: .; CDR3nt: TGCGCCAGCAGCCCCGGCGGGGCAGATACGCAGTATTTT; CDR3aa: CASSPGGADTQYF
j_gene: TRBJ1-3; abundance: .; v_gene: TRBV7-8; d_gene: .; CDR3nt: TGTGCCAGCAGCTTAAGGACTGAGAGCTCTGGAAACACCATATATTTT; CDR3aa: CASSLRTESSGNTIYF
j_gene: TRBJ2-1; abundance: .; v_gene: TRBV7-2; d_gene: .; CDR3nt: TGTGCCAGCAGCTTTCCCCTAGGCCATGGCAATGAGCAGTTCTTC; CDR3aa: CASSFPLGHGNEQFF
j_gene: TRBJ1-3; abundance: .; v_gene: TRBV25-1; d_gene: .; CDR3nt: TGTGCCAGCAAGCTGACCACGGGAGGAAACACCATATATTTT; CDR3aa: CASKLTTGGNTIYF
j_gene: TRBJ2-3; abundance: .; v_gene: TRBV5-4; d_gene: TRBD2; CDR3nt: TGTGCCAGCAGCCCAATCACGGGACTAGCGGGTACAGATACGCAGTATTTT; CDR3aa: CASSPITGLAGTDTQYF
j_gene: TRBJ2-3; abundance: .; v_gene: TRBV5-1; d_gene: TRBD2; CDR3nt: TGCGCCAGCAGCGAGGGGACTAGTAGACCAGATACGCAGTATTTT; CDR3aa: CASSEGTSRPDTQYF
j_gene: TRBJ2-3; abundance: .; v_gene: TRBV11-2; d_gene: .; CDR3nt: TGTGCCAGCAGCTTTGAGGGGGGCACAGATACGCAGTATTTT; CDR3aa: CASSFEGGTDTQYF
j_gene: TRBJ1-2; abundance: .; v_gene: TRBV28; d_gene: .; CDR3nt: TGTGCCAGCAGTTTGCCGGGAGCTGGGCATGGCTACACCTTC; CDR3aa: CASSLPGAGHGYTF
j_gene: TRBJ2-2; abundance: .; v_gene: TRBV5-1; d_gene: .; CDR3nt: TGCGCCAGCAGCTTGGGGGGCCACACCGGGGAGCTGTTTTTT; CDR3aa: CASSLGGHTGELFF